These 20 T cell receptor beta chains share one sample of origin, sequenced in a study of T cell responses to AZD1222 COVID-19 vaccine. Here immunoSEQ multiplex PCR was the method, and the copy in TCRdb shows in-frame clones only, minus some. The sample carries approximately 150,000 clones, about 86% recorded once. Source: peripheral blood, taken 28 days after the second AZD1222 dose. The origin of the receptors is an adult who received the AZD1222 COVID-19 vaccine.

The V gene is TRBV5-1, the J gene TRBJ2-1; no clear D. Trimming cost V 0 bases and J 3 bases, with 4 bases left between them. Germline loops: CDR1 SGHRS, CDR2 YFSETQ. The CDR3 loop spans 13 amino acids. In DNA form, the CDR3 reads TGCGCCAGCAGCTTGGGGGACTACAATGAGCAGTTCTTC. Encoded protein: CASSLGDYNEQFF.

The chain is built from TRBV14 and TRBJ2-3; D ambiguous. The CDR3 extends over 12 amino acids. In germline, CDR1 is SGHDN, CDR2 FVKESK. Trimming removed 3 bases at V and 5 bases at J, with 6 bases between. The CDR3 nucleotides read TGTGCCAGCAGCCACTGGGGAGATACGCAGTATTTT. Translating it yields CASSHWGDTQYF.

V and J are TRBV9 and TRBJ2-1; D is perhaps TRBD2 (6 bases). CDR1 SGDLS and CDR2 YYNGEE come from the germline V gene. There are 15 residues in the CDR3. Trimming left V 2 bases short and J 3 bases short, with 12 bases between. The CDR3 DNA reads as TGTGCCAGCAGCGTTTTCGGGACTCGCTACAATGAGCAGTTCTTC. The encoded protein is CASSVFGTRYNEQFF.

This chain connects TRBV7-9 to TRBJ1-1; D unclear. V lost 1 base and J 10 bases, leaving 10 bases between the germline ends. CDR3 length: 12 amino acids. The germline CDR1 and CDR2 sequences are SEHNR and FQNEAQ (reference sequence). In DNA form, the CDR3 reads TGTGCCAGCAGCTTAGACCCGAACCCAGCTTTCTTT. Residues: CASSLDPNPAFF.

V is TRBV2 and J is TRBJ1-2; D gene unclear. The CDR3 is made up of 14 amino acids. Germline V gene sequence: CDR1 SNHLY, CDR2 FYNNEI. The V gene lost 2 bases and the J gene lost 2 bases, with 9 bases spanning the gap. CDR3 amino acids: CASSENGRNYGYTF. The CDR3 DNA sequence: TGTGCCAGCAGTGAAAATGGGCGAAACTATGGCTACACCTTC. Full variable domain (rest looked up from reference TRBV2 and TRBJ1-2): EPEVTQTPSHQVTQMGQEVILRCVPISNHLYFYWYRQILGQKVEFLVSFYNNEISEKSEIFDDQFSVERPDGSNFTLKIRSTKLEDSAMYFCASSENGRNYGYTFGSGTRLTVV.

The rearrangement joins TRBV12-3 or TRBV12-4 to TRBJ2-7; D is uncertain. The CDR3 runs to 13 residues. V lost 5 bases to trimming and J lost 4 bases, with 12 bases between them. This CDR3 is CASSPHRVYEQYF. The CDR3 DNA is TGTGCCAGCAGTCCTCATAGGGTTTACGAGCAGTACTTC.

This chain uses TRBV6-5 with TRBJ1-1; D remains unclear. Germline lookup yields CDR1 MNHEY and CDR2 SVGAGI. V lost 4 bases, J lost 5 bases, and 11 bases lay in between. The CDR3 is 13 residues long. The CDR3 region is CASSFSKKTEAFF. DNA of the CDR3: TGTGCCAGCAGTTTTAGCAAAAAAACTGAAGCTTTCTTT.

V and J are TRBV6-5 and TRBJ2-5; 7 bases match TRBD1. V was pared by 2 bases and J by 5 bases, with 11 bases of the junction left unmatched. Looked up from germline, CDR1 is MNHEY and CDR2 is SVGAGI. CDR3 length: 16 amino acids. This CDR3 reads CASSYTGQTLGETQYF. Here the CDR3 DNA reads TGTGCCAGCAGTTACACGGGACAGACGCTTGGCGAGACCCAGTACTTC.

This rearrangement joins TRBV5-1 to TRBJ2-5; no reliable D call. The CDR3 runs to 12 residues. Trimming stripped 6 bases from V and 2 bases from J, with 8 bases between. The germline CDR1 and CDR2 sequences are SGHRS and YFSETQ. The CDR3 DNA follows: TGCGCCAGCACAGACAATCAAGAGACCCAGTACTTC. This codes for CASTDNQETQYF.

V gene TRBV5-1 combines with J gene TRBJ2-7, with TRBD1 matching 10 bases. The CDR3 sequence is 14 residues long. V was clipped by 3 bases and J by 5 bases; unmatched bases: 5. Germline assignment: CDR1 SGHRS and CDR2 YFSETQ. CDR3 sequence (DNA): TGCGCCAGCAGCTCGGGACAGGGGTTAGACGAGCAGTACTTC. Translating gives CASSSGQGLDEQYF.

This rearrangement joins TRBV6-5 to TRBJ1-3, with D uncertain. V lost 10 bases, J lost 0 bases, and 16 bases lay in between. Germline-derived CDR1 and CDR2 are MNHEY and SVGAGI. The CDR3 contains 15 residues. The CDR3 coding sequence is TGTGCCAATCCGAAAATCCGACACTCTGGAAACACCATATATTTT. Translated: CANPKIRHSGNTIYF.

The CDR3 spells CASSLGRTSGGYNEQFF. The DNA for the CDR3 is TGCGCCAGCAGCTTGGGGAGGACTAGCGGGGGTTACAATGAGCAGTTCTTC. The chain combines TRBV5-1 with TRBJ2-1, with 13 bases lining up with TRBD2. The junction had 4 bases not matched to a gene; V was cut back by 0 bases and J by 4 bases. From germline, CDR1 is SGHRS and CDR2 YFSETQ. CDR3 length equals 17 residues.

This sequence joins TRBV5-1 and TRBJ1-2; no reliable D call. This CDR3 contains 12 residues. Trimming pared 4 bases from V and 1 base from J, leaving 5 bases between. CDR1 is SGHRS and CDR2 is YFSETQ in the germline V gene. The CDR3 loop is CASSVDNYGYTF. As DNA, the CDR3 is TGCGCCAGCAGCGTGGATAACTATGGCTACACCTTC.

The chain carries TRBV5-1 and TRBJ1-4; D ambiguous. Trimming took 4 bases from V and 3 from J, leaving 13 bases between them. CDR3 length equals 15 residues. Germline-derived CDR1 and CDR2 are SGHRS and YFSETQ. CDR3 amino acids: CASSPQASPNEKLFF. CDR3 DNA: TGCGCCAGCAGCCCCCAGGCCTCTCCTAATGAAAAACTGTTTTTT.

This chain connects TRBV10-3 to TRBJ1-1; D is possibly TRBD1 (6 bases). V lost 4 bases and J 8 bases, leaving 14 bases between the germline ends. Germline lookup yields CDR1 ENHRY and CDR2 SYGVKD. The CDR3 covers 13 residues. In DNA form, the CDR3 reads TGTGCCATCAGTGGATTTGGGGGGCAAGAAGCTTTCTTT. Translated: CAISGFGGQEAFF.

The chain combines TRBV6-5 with TRBJ2-5, with 10 bases identical to TRBD1. CDR1 is MNHEY, CDR2 SVGAGI, per germline. The V and J ends lost 1 base and 5 bases, in that order; junction bases with no gene match: 4. The CDR3 has 15 residues. The CDR3 protein is CASSYLGQGWETQYF. The CDR3 bases are TGTGCCAGCAGTTACTTGGGACAGGGGTGGGAGACCCAGTACTTC.

The chain carries TRBV6-5 and TRBJ2-3; TRBD1 matches at 7 bases. The germline V gene encodes CDR1 MNHEY and CDR2 SVGAGI. The CDR3 extends over 14 amino acids. With 6 bases clipped from V and 0 bases from J, the junction kept 3 bases outside the gene matches. CDR3 sequence (DNA): TGTGCCAGCAGACGGGACAGTAGCACAGATACGCAGTATTTT. This encodes CASRRDSSTDTQYF.

This clone appeared once. V is TRBV5-1 and J is TRBJ1-1; tentatively, D is TRBD1 (6 bases). The CDR3 is 14 amino acids. V dropped 4 bases and J dropped 0 bases, with 10 bases sitting between them. Germline CDR1 SGHRS, CDR2 YFSETQ. DNA for the CDR3: TGCGCCAGCAGCCAGGACAGCTTGAACACTGAAGCTTTCTTT. Encoded protein: CASSQDSLNTEAFF.

The gene calls are TRBV27 and TRBJ2-4; TRBD2 might be the D (6 bases). Germline V lookup: CDR1 MNHEY, CDR2 SMNVEV (reference sequence). The CDR3 covers 15 residues. V lost 4 bases to trimming and J lost 4 bases, with 14 bases between them. CDR3 in amino acids: CASSSPSSGKNIQYF. For the CDR3, the DNA is TGTGCCAGCAGTTCTCCGAGTAGCGGAAAAAACATTCAGTACTTC.

CDR3 in DNA: TGTGCCAGCAGTCGTTCAGGGGAACCCACAGATACGCAGTATTTT. Protein product: CASSRSGEPTDTQYF. This sequence joins TRBV6-5 and TRBJ2-3, with D perhaps TRBD1 (6 bases). The V and J ends lost 5 bases and 2 bases respectively, with 14 bases between them. This CDR3 spans 15 amino acids. Per the germline V gene, CDR1 is MNHEY and CDR2 is SVGAGI.